These 21 T cell receptor beta chains were all obtained from the same sample, sequenced in a study of molecular identifiers for immune sequencing clone quantification. In TCRdb, the PCR reads were re-called with MiXCR into one record per CDR3 protein. The table has under 650,000 distinct CDR3 sequences, 15% to 20% seen once. Specimen: naive CD8+ T cells from blood, with Jurkat cell RNA spiked in. Sample subset: FACS-sorted CD8+CD4-CCR7+CD45RA+ naive T cells. These receptors were collected from a human donor in good health. Some libraries in this study had Jurkat cell RNA spiked in.

Note on this clonotype: This sequence may be a read error, since a much larger clone differs from it by one base. This sequence joins TRBV12-3 or TRBV12-4 and TRBJ2-3; weak D call: TRBD2 (5 bases). The V end lost 3 bases, the J end lost 12 bases, and 10 bases lay between the germline ends. The CDR3 consists of 11 residues. CDR3 region: CASSFAEDQYF. The CDR3 coding sequence is TGTGCCAGCAGTTTCGCGGAGGACCAGTATTTT.

With regard to this clonotype: A far larger clone is a single base away, which makes a read error likely. The rearrangement joins TRBV4-3 to TRBJ2-7; 7 bases line up with TRBD2. From germline, CDR1 is LGHNA and CDR2 YSLEER. The CDR3 loop spans 14 amino acids. In DNA form, the CDR3 reads TGCGCCGGCAGCCCCGGGGCGGGAGACTACGAGCAGTACTTC. It yields the protein CAGSPGAGDYEQYF.

This clonotype was observed a few times. This rearrangement joins TRBV20-1 to TRBJ2-3, with D tentatively TRBD2 (5 bases). Germline-derived CDR1 and CDR2 are DFQATT and SNEGSKA (reference sequence). The CDR3 has 12 amino acids. CDR3 bases: TGCAGCGGGGTGTCCCTCACAGATACGCAGTATTTT. Translation gives CSGVSLTDTQYF.

A note on this clonotype: This sequence may be a read error, since a much larger clone differs from it by one base. The conserved phenylalanine or tryptophan is not found at the CDR3 terminus, so this likely reflects a read error. The V call is TRBV12-3 or TRBV12-4, the J call TRBJ1-1; D is ambiguous. This CDR3 contains 13 residues. Trimming pared 5 bases from V and 6 bases from J, leaving 13 bases between. For the CDR3, the DNA is TGTGCCAGCAGTCCCCCGCGAGGGCCTGAAGCTTTCCTT. It is translated as CASSPPRGPEAFL.

This clonotype was observed at least ten times. The rearrangement joins TRBV4-3 to TRBJ2-4; no firm D call. Germline V gene lookup returns CDR1 LGHNA and CDR2 YSLEER. This CDR3 region has 16 residues. Trimming pared 0 bases from V and 0 bases from J, leaving 9 bases between. CDR3 loop: CASSQDLALAKNIQYF. DNA of the CDR3: TGCGCCAGCAGCCAAGATCTGGCCTTAGCCAAAAACATTCAGTACTTC.

This clonotype was seen ten or more times. This sequence joins TRBV4-3 and TRBJ2-7; 8 nucleotides match TRBD1. The CDR3 sequence is 15 residues long. Germline trimming cut 4 bases from V and 2 bases from J; bases unmatched to any gene: 7. Looked up from germline, CDR1 is LGHNA and CDR2 is YSLEER. The CDR3 spells CASSPGTGKTYEQYF. For the CDR3, the DNA is TGCGCCAGCAGCCCCGGGACAGGAAAAACCTACGAGCAGTACTTC.

This clonotype was observed at least ten times. This chain's CDR3 is CASSLGLPDTQYF. The CDR3 coding sequence is TGTGCCAGCAGCTTGGGGCTTCCAGATACGCAGTATTTT. This chain joins TRBV11-2 and TRBJ2-3; D is possibly TRBD1 (5 bases). The CDR3 has 13 amino acids. Deletions cut 3 bases from V and 4 bases from J, with 8 bases between. CDR1 and CDR2 from the germline V gene are SGHAT and FQNNGV.

With regard to this clonotype: Given a much more abundant clone one base away, this may be a read error. The chain is built from TRBV7-8 and TRBJ1-4; a possible D gene is TRBD1 (5 bases). Germline CDR1 reads SGHVS; CDR2 reads FQNEAQ. The CDR3 sequence is 16 residues long. Here the CDR3 reads CASSLGGDGTSEKLFF. In nucleotides, the CDR3 is TGTGCCAGCAGCTTAGGAGGGGACGGAACTAGTGAAAAACTGTTTTTT.

This clonotype appeared many times. The gene calls are TRBV28 and TRBJ2-3, with D unresolved. Trimming stripped 7 bases from V and 0 bases from J, with 14 bases between. Germline V gene data show CDR1 as MDHEN and CDR2 as SYDVKM. The CDR3 is 15 residues long. The CDR3: CASIWVALSTDTQYF. The CDR3 nucleotides are TGTGCCAGCATCTGGGTGGCGCTAAGCACAGATACGCAGTATTTT.

V and J are TRBV2 and TRBJ1-5; D might be TRBD1 (5 bases). V was shortened by 4 bases and J by 5 bases, with 15 bases between the two germline ends. CDR3 length: 15 residues. Germline values: CDR1 SNHLY, CDR2 FYNNEI. CDR3 sequence: CASSGWDVGDQPQHF. CDR3 sequence (DNA): TGTGCCAGCAGTGGTTGGGACGTGGGGGATCAGCCCCAGCATTTT.

In this sample, this clonotype turned up many times. The chain recombines TRBV10-3 with TRBJ2-7, with D possibly being TRBD1 (6 bases). There are 15 residues in the CDR3. Germline CDR1 is ENHRY and CDR2 is SYGVKD. V lost 0 bases and J lost 0, with 9 bases in between. The CDR3: CAISESNRASYEQYF. Here the CDR3 DNA reads TGTGCCATCAGTGAGTCGAACAGGGCCTCCTACGAGCAGTACTTC.

The gene calls are TRBV6-1 and TRBJ2-2; no firm D call. The length of the CDR3 is 16 residues. The V gene lost 8 bases and the J gene lost 3 bases, with 19 bases spanning the gap. CDR1 is MNHNS, CDR2 SASEGT, per germline. The CDR3 DNA reads as TGTGCCAGCTCACCCAAGGTCGTCCTGGACACCGGGGAGCTGTTTTTT. This codes for CASSPKVVLDTGELFF.

This sequence joins TRBV5-4 and TRBJ2-7, with D uncertain. Trimming cost V 0 bases and J 7 bases, with 5 bases left between them. The CDR3 runs to 11 residues. Germline lookup yields CDR1 SGHNT and CDR2 YYREEE (reference sequence). As DNA, the CDR3 is TGTGCCAGCAGCTTGGAACTAGAGCAGTACTTC. It is translated as CASSLELEQYF.

This clonotype was observed at least ten times. J is TRBJ2-1 and V is TRBV7-9, with 8 bases lining up with TRBD1. V gave up 3 bases and J gave up 1 base; unmatched junction bases: 8. CDR3 length equals 17 residues. Germline CDR1 is SEHNR and CDR2 is FQNEAQ (reference sequence). The CDR3 bases are TGTGCCAGCAGCTTTGCCTTTGGGGACAGGTCCTACAATGAGCAGTTCTTC. Amino acid sequence: CASSFAFGDRSYNEQFF.

The chain has TRBV2 and TRBJ1-6, with D uncertain. Trimming took 7 bases from V and 6 from J, leaving 13 bases between them. The length of the CDR3 is 14 residues. CDR1 SNHLY and CDR2 FYNNEI come from the germline V gene. The DNA for the CDR3 is TGTGCCAGCACATGGGCAGACATTAATTCACCCCTCCACTTT. It translates to CASTWADINSPLHF. Based on the CDR3 plus reference TRBV2 and TRBJ1-6, the full variable domain is EPEVTQTPSHQVTQMGQEVILRCVPISNHLYFYWYRQILGQKVEFLVSFYNNEISEKSEIFDDQFSVERPDGSNFTLKIRSTKLEDSAMYFCASTWADINSPLHFGNGTRLTVT.

Notes on this clonotype: Since a much larger clone is just one base distant, this may be a read error. The chain couples TRBV19 to TRBJ1-4; 8 nucleotides agree with TRBD1. Germline assignment: CDR1 LNHDA and CDR2 SQIVND (reference sequence). CDR3 length equals 14 residues. The CDR3 is CTSRRTGGIEKLFF. The CDR3 bases are TGTACCAGTAGGAGAACAGGGGGGATCGAAAAACTGTTTTTT.

CDR3 in DNA: TGTGCCTGGAGTGCACTGGGGGCGGAAGCTTTCTTT. It specifies CAWSALGAEAFF. The chain employs TRBV30 and TRBJ1-1; D might be TRBD1 (6 bases). This CDR3 has 12 residues. Germline V lookup: CDR1 GTSNPN, CDR2 SVGIG (reference sequence). The V gene lost 1 base and the J gene lost 8 bases, with 11 bases spanning the gap.

The V and J genes are TRBV5-1 and TRBJ2-1; D gene uncertain. V was clipped by 0 bases and J by 9 bases, with 16 bases between them. The CDR3 extends over 15 amino acids. The germline gives CDR1 SGHRS, CDR2 YFSETQ. CDR3 nucleotide sequence: TGCGCCAGCAGCTTGGGGCCCCAGACGGACGGTGAGCAGTTCTTC. Its protein product is CASSLGPQTDGEQFF.

The rearrangement joins TRBV24-1 to TRBJ1-4, with D unresolved. The CDR3 covers 13 residues. Trimming removed 4 bases from V and 8 bases from J, with 10 bases in between. Germline V gene data show CDR1 as KGHDR and CDR2 as SFDVKD. The CDR3: CATSDRVGEKLFF. CDR3 DNA sequence: TGTGCCACCAGTGACAGAGTTGGGGAAAAACTGTTTTTT.

This clonotype was counted many times. The V and J genes are TRBV4-1 and TRBJ2-3; D not resolved. The CDR3 sequence is 14 residues long. Germline V gives CDR1 MGHRA, CDR2 YSYEKL. The V gene lost 6 bases and the J gene lost 0 bases, with 10 bases spanning the gap. CDR3 residues: CASSRTISTDTQYF. CDR3 nucleotide sequence: TGCGCCAGCAGTCGGACCATTAGCACAGATACGCAGTATTTT.

This clonotype was counted at least ten times. J is TRBJ1-1 and V is TRBV21-1; the listed D gene, TRBD1, was not tested against the DNA. TRBV21-1 is a pseudogene segment. CDR3 length equals 16 residues. The DNA for the CDR3 is TGTGCCAGCATAAGGCTCGGTTTGTGGGGGACCTTGGAAGCTTTCTTT. Translated: CASIRLGLWGTLEAFF.